Reported below is one T cell receptor (beta chain). The CDR3 is 15 amino acids. V trimming: 2 bases; J trimming: 5 bases; junction bases outside the gene matches: 3. CDR1 and CDR2 from the germline V gene are MGHDK and SYGVNS. The entry originates in a study of CD8 T cells in ankylosing spondylitis. TCRdb redid the calling of the 5' RACE reads with MiXCR, one entry per CDR3 protein. The data hold tens of thousands of distinct CDR3 sequences, with approximately 15% observed a single time. Material: blood. This clonotype was obtained from a male donor with ankylosing spondylitis or in good health (not recorded which). The chain carries TRBV25-1 and TRBJ2-2; 9 bases are shared with TRBD1. The CDR3 protein is CASSERGQGTGELFF. The CDR3 DNA sequence: TGTGCCAGCAGTGAAAGGGGACAGGGAACCGGGGAGCTGTTTTTT.